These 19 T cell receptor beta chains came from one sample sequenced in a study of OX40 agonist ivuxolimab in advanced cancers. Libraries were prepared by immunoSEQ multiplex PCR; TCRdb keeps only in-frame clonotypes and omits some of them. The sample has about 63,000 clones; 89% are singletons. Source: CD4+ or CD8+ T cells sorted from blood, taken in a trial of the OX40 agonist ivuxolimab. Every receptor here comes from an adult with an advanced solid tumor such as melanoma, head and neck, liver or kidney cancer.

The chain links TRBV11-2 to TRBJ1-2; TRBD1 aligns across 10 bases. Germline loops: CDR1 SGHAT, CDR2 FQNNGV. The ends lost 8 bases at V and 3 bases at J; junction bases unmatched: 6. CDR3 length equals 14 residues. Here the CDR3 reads CASGQGGYYYGYTF. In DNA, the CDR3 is TGTGCCAGCGGACAGGGGGGATACTACTATGGCTACACCTTC.

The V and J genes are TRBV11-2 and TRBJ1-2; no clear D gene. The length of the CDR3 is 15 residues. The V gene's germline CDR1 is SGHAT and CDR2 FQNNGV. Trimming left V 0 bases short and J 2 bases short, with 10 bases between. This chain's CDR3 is CASSLEPGPNYGYTF. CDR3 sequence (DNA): TGTGCCAGCAGCTTAGAGCCAGGACCCAACTATGGCTACACCTTC. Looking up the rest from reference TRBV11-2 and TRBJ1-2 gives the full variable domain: EAGVAQSPRYKIIEKRQSVAFWCNPISGHATLYWYQQILGQGPKLLIQFQNNGVVDDSQLPKDRFSAERLKGVDSTLKIQPAKLEDSAVYLCASSLEPGPNYGYTFGSGTRLTVV.

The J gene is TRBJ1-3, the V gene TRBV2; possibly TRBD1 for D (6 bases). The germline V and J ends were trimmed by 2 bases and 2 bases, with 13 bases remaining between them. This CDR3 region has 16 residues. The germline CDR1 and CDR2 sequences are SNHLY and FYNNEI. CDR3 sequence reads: CASSEWVGGTGNTIYF. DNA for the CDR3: TGTGCCAGCAGTGAATGGGTAGGGGGAACTGGAAACACCATATATTTT.

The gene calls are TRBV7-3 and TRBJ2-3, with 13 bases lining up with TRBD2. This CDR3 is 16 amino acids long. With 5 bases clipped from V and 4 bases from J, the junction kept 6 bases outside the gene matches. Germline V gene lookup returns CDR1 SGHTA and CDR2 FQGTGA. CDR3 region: CASSGRLAGGSDTQYF. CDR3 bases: TGTGCCAGCAGCGGCAGACTAGCGGGAGGTTCAGATACGCAGTATTTT.

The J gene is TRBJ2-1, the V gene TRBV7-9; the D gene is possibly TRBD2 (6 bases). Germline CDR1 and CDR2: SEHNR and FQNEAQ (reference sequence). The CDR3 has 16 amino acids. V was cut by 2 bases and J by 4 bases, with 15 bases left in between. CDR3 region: CASSLRGNHPYNEQFF. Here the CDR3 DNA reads TGTGCCAGCAGCTTACGGGGGAATCATCCTTACAATGAGCAGTTCTTC.

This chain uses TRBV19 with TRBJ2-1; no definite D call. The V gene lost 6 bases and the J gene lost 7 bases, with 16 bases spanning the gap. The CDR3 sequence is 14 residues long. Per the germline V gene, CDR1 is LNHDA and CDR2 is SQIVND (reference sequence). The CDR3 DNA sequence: TGTGCCAGTAGCCCGTCAGCGTCATTGAATGAGCAGTTCTTC. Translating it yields CASSPSASLNEQFF.

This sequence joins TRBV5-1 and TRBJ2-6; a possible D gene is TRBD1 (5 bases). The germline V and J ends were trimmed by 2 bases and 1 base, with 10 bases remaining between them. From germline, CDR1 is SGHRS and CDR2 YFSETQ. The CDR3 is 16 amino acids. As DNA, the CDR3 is TGCGCCAGCAGCTTACGCGGACAATCTGGGGCCAACGTCCTGACTTTC. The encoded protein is CASSLRGQSGANVLTF.

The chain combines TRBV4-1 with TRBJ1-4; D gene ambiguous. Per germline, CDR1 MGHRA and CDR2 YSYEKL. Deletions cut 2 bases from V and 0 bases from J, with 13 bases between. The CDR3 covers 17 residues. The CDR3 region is CASSQLPGRPTNEKLFF. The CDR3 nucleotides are TGCGCCAGCAGCCAACTTCCTGGGAGGCCAACTAATGAAAAACTGTTTTTT.

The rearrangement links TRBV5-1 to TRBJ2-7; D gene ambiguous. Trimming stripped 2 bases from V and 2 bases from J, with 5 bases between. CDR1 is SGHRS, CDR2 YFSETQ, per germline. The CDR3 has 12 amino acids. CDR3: CASSLSPYEQYF. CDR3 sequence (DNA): TGCGCCAGCAGCTTATCTCCCTACGAGCAGTACTTC.

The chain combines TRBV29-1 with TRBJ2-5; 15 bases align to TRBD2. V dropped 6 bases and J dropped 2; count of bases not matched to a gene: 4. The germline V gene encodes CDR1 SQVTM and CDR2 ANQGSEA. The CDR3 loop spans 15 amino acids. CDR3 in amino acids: CSVGTSGGPQETQYF. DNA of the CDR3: TGCAGCGTGGGGACTAGCGGGGGGCCTCAAGAGACCCAGTACTTC.

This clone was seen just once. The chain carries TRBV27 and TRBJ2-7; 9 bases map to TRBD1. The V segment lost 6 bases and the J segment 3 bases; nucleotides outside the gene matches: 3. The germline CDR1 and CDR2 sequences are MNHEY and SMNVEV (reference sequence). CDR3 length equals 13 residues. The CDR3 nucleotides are TGTGCCAGCAGGGGGGACAGGGTCTACGAGCAGTACTTC. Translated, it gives CASRGDRVYEQYF.

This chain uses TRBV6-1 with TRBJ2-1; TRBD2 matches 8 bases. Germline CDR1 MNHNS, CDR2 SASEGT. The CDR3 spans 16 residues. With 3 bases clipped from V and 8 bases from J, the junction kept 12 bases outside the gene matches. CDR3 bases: TGTGCCAGCAGTGATCTGGCGGGAGGACTATTCGATGAGCAGTTCTTC. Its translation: CASSDLAGGLFDEQFF.

This CDR3 is CASSVTSGAKKGGYTF. CDR3 nucleotides: TGTGCCAGCAGCGTAACCTCAGGGGCCAAAAAGGGTGGCTACACCTTC. This sequence joins TRBV9 and TRBJ1-2, with a possible D match to TRBD1 (6 bases). V dropped 1 base and J dropped 7 bases, with 20 bases sitting between them. This CDR3 spans 16 amino acids. The germline CDR1 and CDR2 sequences are SGDLS and YYNGEE.

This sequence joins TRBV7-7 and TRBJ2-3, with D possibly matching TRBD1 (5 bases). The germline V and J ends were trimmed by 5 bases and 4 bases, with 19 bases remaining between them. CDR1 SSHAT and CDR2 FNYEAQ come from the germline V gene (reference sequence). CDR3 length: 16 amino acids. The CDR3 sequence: CASSPYKETAPDTQYF. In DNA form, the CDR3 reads TGTGCCAGCAGCCCTTATAAGGAGACAGCCCCAGATACGCAGTATTTT.

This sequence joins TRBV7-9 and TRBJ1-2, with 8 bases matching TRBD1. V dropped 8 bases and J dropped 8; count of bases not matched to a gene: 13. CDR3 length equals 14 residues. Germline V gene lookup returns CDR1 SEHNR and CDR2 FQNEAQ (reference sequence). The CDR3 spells CASLRTGFLAGYTF. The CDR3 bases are TGTGCCAGCTTGAGGACAGGGTTCCTGGCGGGCTACACCTTC.

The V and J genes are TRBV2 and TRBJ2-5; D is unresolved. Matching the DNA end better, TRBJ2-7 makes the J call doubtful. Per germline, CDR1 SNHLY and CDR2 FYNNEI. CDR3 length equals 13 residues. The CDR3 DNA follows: TGTGCCAGCAGGACCCCACCGTGGTACGAGCAGTACTTC. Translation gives CASRTPPWYEQYF.

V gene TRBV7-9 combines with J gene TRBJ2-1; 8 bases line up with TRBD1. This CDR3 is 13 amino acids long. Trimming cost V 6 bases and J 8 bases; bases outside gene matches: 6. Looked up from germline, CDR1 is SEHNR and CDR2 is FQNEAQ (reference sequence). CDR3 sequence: CASRHYRGYEQFF. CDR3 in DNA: TGTGCCAGCAGACACTACAGGGGGTATGAGCAGTTCTTC. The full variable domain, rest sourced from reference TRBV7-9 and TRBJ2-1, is DTGVSQNPRHKITKRGQNVTFRCDPISEHNRLYWYRQTLGQGPEFLTYFQNEAQLEKSRLLSDRFSAERPKGSFSTLEIQRTEQGDSAMYLCASRHYRGYEQFFGPGTRLTVL.

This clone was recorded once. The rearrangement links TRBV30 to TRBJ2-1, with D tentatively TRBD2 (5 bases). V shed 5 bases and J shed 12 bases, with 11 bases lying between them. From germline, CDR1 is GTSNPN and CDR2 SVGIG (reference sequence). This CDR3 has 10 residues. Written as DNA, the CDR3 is TGTGCCTGGGGGAGCTATGCGCAGTTCTTC. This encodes CAWGSYAQFF.

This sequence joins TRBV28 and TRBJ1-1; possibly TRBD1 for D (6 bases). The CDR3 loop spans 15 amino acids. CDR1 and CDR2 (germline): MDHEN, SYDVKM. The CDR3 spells CVTSPTGGLNTEAFF. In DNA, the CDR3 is TGTGTCACTTCCCCGACAGGCGGGCTGAACACTGAAGCTTTCTTT.